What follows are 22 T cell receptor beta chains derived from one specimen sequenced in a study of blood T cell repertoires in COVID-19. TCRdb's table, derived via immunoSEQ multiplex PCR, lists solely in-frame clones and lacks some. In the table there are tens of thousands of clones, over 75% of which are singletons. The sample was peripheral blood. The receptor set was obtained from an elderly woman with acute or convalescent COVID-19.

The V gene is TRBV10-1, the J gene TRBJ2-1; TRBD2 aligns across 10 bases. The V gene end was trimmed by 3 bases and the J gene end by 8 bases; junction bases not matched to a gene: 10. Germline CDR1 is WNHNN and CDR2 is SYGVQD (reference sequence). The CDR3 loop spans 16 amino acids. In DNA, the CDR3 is TGCGCCAGCAGTGATCCTAGCGGGAGCCGGGTGGATGAGCAGTTCTTC. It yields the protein CASSDPSGSRVDEQFF.

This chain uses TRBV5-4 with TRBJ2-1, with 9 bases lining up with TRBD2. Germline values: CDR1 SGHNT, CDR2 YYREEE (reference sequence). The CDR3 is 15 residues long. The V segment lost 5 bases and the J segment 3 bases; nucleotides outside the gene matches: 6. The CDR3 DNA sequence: TGTGCCAGCAGTAAACCTAGCGGGGTCTACAATGAGCAGTTCTTC. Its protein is CASSKPSGVYNEQFF.

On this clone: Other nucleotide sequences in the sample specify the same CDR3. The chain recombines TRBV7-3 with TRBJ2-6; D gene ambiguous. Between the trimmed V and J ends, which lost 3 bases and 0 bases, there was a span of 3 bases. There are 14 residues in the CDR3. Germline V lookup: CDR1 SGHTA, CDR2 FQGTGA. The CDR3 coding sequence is TGTGCCAGCAGCTTCAGCTCTGGGGCCAACGTCCTGACTTTC. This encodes CASSFSSGANVLTF.

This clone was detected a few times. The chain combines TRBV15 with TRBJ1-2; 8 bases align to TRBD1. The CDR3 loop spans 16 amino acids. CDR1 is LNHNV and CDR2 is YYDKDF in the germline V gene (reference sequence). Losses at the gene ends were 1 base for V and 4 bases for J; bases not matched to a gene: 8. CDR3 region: CATSRARQGAPYGYTF. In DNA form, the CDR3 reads TGTGCCACCAGCAGAGCCCGGCAGGGGGCTCCCTATGGCTACACCTTC.

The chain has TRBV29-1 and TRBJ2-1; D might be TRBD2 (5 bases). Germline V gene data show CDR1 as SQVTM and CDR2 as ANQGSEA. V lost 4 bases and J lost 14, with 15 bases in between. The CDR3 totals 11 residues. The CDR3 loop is CSVGGDRFEFF. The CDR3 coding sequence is TGCAGCGTTGGGGGAGATCGGTTCGAGTTCTTC.

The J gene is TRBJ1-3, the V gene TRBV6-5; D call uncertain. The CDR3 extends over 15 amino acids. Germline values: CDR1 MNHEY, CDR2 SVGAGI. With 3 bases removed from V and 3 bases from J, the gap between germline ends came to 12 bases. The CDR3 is CASSYDAGIGNTIYF. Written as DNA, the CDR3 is TGTGCCAGCAGTTATGACGCGGGGATTGGAAACACCATATATTTT.

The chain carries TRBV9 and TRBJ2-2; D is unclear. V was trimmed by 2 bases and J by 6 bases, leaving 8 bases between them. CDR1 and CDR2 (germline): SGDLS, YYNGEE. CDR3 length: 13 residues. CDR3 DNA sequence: TGTGCCAGCAGCGTGGGTGGGCCCGGGGAGCTGTTTTTT. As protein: CASSVGGPGELFF.

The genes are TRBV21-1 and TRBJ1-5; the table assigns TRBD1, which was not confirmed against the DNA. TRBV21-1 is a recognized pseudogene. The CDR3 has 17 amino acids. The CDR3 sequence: CASSTSQGTYSNQPQHF. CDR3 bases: TGTGCCAGCAGCACCTCACAGGGGACTTATAGCAATCAGCCCCAGCATTTT.

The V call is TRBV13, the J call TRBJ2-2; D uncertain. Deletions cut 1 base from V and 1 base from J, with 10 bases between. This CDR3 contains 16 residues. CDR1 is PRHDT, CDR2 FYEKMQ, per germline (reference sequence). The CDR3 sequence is CASSLVGGLNTGELFF. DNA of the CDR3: TGTGCCAGCAGCTTAGTCGGCGGTTTGAACACCGGGGAGCTGTTTTTT. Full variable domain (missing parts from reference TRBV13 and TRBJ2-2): AAGVIQSPRHLIKEKRETATLKCYPIPRHDTVYWYQQGPGQDPQFLISFYEKMQSDKGSIPDRFSAQQFSDYHSELNMSSLELGDSALYFCASSLVGGLNTGELFFGEGSRLTVL.

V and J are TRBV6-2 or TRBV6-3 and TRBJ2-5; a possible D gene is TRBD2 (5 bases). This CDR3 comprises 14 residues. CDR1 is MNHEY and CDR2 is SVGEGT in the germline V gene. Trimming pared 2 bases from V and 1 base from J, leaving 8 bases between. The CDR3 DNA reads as TGTGCCAGCAGTTACCGGGGAGCCCAAGAGACCCAGTACTTC. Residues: CASSYRGAQETQYF.

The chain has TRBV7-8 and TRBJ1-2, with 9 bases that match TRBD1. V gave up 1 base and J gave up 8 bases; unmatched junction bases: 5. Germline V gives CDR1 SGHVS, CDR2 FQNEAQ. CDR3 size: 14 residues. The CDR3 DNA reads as TGTGCCAGCAGCTTAGGGCGGACAGGGGAGGGCTACACCTTC. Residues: CASSLGRTGEGYTF.

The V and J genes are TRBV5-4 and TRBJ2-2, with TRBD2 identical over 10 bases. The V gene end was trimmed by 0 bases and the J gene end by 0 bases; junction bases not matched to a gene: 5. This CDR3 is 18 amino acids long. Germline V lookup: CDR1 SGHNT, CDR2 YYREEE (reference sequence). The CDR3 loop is CASSLARTSGTNTGELFF. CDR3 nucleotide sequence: TGTGCCAGCAGCTTGGCCAGGACTAGCGGAACGAACACCGGGGAGCTGTTTTTT.

CDR3 residues: CASSARRVNTEAFF. Here the CDR3 DNA reads TGTGCCAGCAGCGCCCGGAGGGTGAACACTGAAGCTTTCTTT. The chain uses TRBV9 and TRBJ1-1; no reliable D call. V shed 3 bases and J shed 0 bases, with 9 bases lying between them. The CDR3 extends over 14 amino acids. Germline CDR1 SGDLS, CDR2 YYNGEE.

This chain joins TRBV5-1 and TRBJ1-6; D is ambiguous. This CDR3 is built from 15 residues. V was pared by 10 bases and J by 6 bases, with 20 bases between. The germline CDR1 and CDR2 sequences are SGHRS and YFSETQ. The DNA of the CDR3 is TGCGCCTCGAGCCGGGGAAGGGAGAGTAATTCACCCCTCCACTTT. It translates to CASSRGRESNSPLHF.

The CDR3 reads CAIRTGTGELFF. CDR3 nucleotides: TGTGCCATCAGGACAGGGACCGGGGAGCTGTTTTTT. The chain employs TRBV10-3 and TRBJ2-2; 7 bases fit TRBD1. The germline gives CDR1 ENHRY, CDR2 SYGVKD. The CDR3 covers 12 residues. J gave up 5 bases and V 6 bases, and 0 bases lay outside the gene matches.

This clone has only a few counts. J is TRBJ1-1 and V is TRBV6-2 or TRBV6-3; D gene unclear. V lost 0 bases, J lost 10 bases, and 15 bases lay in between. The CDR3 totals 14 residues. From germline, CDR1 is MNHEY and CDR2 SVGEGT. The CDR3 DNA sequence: TGTGCCAGCAGTTACTCGGAGACTTCTACGGGAGCTTTCTTT. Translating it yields CASSYSETSTGAFF.

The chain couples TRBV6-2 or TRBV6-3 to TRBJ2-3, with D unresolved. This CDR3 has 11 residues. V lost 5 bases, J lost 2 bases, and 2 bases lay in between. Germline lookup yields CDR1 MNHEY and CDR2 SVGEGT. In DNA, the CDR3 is TGTGCCAGCAGTCACACAGATACGCAGTATTTT. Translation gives CASSHTDTQYF.

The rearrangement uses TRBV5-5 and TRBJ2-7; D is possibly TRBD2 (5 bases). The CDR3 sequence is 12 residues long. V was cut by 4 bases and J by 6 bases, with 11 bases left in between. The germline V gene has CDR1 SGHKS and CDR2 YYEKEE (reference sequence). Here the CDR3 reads CASSGELREQYF. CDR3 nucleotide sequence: TGTGCCAGCAGCGGGGAGCTGCGCGAGCAGTACTTC.

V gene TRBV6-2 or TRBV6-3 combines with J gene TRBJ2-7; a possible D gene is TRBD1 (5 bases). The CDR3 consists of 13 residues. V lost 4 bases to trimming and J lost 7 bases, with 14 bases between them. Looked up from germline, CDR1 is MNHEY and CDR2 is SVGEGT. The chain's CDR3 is CASSFKGRWEQYF. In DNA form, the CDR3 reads TGTGCCAGCAGTTTCAAGGGGCGGTGGGAGCAGTACTTC.

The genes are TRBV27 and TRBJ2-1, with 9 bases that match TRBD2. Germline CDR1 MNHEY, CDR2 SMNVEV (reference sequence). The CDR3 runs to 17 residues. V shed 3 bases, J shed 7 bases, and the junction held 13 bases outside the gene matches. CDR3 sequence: CASSFRSGGRGGNEQFF. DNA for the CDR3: TGTGCCAGCAGTTTTCGGTCCGGCGGGAGGGGGGGAAATGAGCAGTTCTTC.

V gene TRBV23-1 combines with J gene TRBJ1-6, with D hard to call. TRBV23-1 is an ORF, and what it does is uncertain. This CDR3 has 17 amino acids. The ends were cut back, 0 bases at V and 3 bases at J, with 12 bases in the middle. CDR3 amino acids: CASSQSWGARYNSPLHF. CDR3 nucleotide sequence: TGCGCCAGCAGTCAATCGTGGGGAGCCCGCTATAATTCACCCCTCCACTTT.

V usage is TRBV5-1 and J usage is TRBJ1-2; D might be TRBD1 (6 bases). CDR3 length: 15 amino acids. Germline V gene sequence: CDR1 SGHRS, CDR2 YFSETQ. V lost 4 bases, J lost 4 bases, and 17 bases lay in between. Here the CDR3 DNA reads TGCGCCAGCAGCCCTTCCCCGGGGGGCTTCTATGGCTACACCTTC. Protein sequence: CASSPSPGGFYGYTF.